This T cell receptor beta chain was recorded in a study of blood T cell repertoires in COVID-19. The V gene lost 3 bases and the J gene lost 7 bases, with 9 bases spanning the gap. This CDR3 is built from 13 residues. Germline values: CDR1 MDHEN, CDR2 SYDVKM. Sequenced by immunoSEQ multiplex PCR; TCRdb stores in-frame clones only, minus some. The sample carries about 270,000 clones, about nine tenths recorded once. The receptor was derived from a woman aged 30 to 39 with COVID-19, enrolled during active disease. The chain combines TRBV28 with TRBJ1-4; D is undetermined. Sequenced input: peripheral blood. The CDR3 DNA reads TGTGCCAGCAGTTTCCCGGAGGCTGAAAAACTGTTTTTT. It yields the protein CASSFPEAEKLFF. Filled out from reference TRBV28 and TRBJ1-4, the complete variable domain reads DVKVTQSSRYLVKRTGEKVFLECVQDMDHENMFWYRQDPGLGLRLIYFSYDVKMKEKGDIPEGYSVSREKKERFSLILESASTNQTSMYLCASSFPEAEKLFFGSGTQLSVL.